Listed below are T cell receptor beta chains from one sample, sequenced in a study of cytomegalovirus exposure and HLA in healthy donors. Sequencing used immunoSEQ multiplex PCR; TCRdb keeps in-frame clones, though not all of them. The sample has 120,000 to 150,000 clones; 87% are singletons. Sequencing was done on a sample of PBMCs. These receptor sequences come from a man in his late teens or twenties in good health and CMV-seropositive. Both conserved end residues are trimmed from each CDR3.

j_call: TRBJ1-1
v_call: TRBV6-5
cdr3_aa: ASSFTENTEAF

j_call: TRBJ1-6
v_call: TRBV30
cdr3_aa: AWDHTGGPLH

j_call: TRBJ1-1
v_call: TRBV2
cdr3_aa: ASSGDRGGTEAF

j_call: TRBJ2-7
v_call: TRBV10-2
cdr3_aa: ASSEAQTSGNGSYEQY

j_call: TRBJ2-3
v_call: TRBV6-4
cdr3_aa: ASSETSGGTDTQY

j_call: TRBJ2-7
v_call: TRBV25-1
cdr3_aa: ASRLAGEQY

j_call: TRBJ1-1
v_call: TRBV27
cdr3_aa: ASSFLAPEAF

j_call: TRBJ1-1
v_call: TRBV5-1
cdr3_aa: ASSLGYGTGVLNTEAF

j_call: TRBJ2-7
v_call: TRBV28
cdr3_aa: ASSLGGFRSYEQY

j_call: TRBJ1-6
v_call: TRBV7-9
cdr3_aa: ASSSGQINSPLH

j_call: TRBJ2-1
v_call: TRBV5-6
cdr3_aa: ASSLGPPSGGFLGEQF

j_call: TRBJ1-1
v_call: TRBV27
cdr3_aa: ASSSPDRLNTEAF

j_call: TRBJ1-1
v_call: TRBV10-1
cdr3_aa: ASSRASLSEAF

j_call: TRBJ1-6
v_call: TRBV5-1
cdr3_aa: ASSLDGVASPLH

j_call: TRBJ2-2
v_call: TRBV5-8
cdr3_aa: ASSLAGQGRGELF

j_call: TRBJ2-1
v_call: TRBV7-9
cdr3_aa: ASVTVRNEQF

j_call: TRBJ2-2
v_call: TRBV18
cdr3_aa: ASSPMGGTGELF

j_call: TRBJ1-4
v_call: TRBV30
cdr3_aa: AWSARKLF

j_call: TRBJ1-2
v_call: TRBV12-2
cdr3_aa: ASRLAPRTGKDGYT

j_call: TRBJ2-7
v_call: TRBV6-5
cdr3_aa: ASRIQRGYEQY

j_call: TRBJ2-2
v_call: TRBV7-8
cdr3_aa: ASSLGPGLALSGELF

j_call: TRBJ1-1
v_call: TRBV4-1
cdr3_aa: ASIGQGIGEAF

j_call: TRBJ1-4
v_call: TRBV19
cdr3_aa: ARGIRGFSTNEKLF

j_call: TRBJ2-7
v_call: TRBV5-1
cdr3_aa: ASSPQGSSYEQY

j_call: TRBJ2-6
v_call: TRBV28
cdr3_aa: ASSFISGANVLT